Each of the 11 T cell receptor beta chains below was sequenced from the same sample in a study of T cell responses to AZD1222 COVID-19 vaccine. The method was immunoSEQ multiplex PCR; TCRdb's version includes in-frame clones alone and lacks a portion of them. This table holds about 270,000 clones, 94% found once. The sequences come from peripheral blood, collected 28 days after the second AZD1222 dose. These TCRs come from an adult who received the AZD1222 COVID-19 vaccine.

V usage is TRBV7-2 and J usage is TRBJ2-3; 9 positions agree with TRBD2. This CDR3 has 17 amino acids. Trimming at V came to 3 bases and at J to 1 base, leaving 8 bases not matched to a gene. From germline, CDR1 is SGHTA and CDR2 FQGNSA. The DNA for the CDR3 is TGTGCCAGCAGCTTTTTATCGAGCGGGGGGCGCACAGATACGCAGTATTTT. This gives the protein CASSFLSSGGRTDTQYF. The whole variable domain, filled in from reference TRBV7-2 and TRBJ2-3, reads GAGVSQSPSNKVTEKGKDVELRCDPISGHTALYWYRQSLGQGLEFLIYFQGNSAPDKSGLPSDRFSAERTGGSVSTLTIQRTQQEDSAVYLCASSFLSSGGRTDTQYFGPGTRLTVL.

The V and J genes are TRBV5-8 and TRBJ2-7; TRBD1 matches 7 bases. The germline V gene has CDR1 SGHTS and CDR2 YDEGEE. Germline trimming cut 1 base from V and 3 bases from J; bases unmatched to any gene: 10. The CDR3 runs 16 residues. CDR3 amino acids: CASSLHLGQDDYEQYF. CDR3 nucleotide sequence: TGTGCCAGCAGCTTGCATTTAGGACAGGATGACTACGAGCAGTACTTC.

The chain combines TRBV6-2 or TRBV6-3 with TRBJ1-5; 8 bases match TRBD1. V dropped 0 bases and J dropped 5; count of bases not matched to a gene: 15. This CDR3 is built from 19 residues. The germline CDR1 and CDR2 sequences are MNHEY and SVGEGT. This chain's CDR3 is CASSYSMLRGQGIDQPQHF. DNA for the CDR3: TGTGCCAGCAGTTACTCGATGCTTCGAGGACAGGGTATAGATCAGCCCCAGCATTTT.

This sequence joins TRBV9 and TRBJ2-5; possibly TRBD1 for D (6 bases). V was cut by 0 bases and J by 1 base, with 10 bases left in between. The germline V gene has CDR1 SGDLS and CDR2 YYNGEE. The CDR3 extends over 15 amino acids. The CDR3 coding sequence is TGTGCCAGCAGCGTAGTACAGGGCCCCCAAGAGACCCAGTACTTC. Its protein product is CASSVVQGPQETQYF.

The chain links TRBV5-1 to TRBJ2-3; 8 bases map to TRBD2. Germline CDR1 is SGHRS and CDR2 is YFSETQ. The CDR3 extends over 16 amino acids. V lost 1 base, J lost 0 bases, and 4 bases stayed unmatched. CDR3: CASSLLSGGSTDTQYF. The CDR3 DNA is TGCGCCAGCAGCTTGTTGAGCGGGGGAAGCACAGATACGCAGTATTTT.

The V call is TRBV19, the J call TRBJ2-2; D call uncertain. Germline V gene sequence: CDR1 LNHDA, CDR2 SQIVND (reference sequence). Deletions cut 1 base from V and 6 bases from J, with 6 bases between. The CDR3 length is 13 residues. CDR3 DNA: TGTGCCAGTAGTATAGCTGGACCCGGGGAGCTGTTTTTT. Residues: CASSIAGPGELFF.

For the CDR3, the DNA is TGTGCCAGTAGGCCTCCGGGACAGGGATCGACCCAGTACTTC. It codes for CASRPPGQGSTQYF. This chain joins TRBV19 and TRBJ2-5; TRBD1 aligns across 9 bases. V lost 6 bases, J lost 7 bases, and 9 bases stayed unmatched. This CDR3 is 14 amino acids long. CDR1 and CDR2 from the germline V gene are LNHDA and SQIVND (reference sequence).

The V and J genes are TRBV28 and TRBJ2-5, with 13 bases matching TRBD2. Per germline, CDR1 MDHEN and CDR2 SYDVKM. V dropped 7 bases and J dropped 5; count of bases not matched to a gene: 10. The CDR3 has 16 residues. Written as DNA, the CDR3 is TGTGCCAGCACCAGGACTAGCGGGGGAGGTCGGGAGACCCAGTACTTC. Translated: CASTRTSGGGRETQYF. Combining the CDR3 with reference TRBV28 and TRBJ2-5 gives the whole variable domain DVKVTQSSRYLVKRTGEKVFLECVQDMDHENMFWYRQDPGLGLRLIYFSYDVKMKEKGDIPEGYSVSREKKERFSLILESASTNQTSMYLCASTRTSGGGRETQYFGPGTRLLVL.

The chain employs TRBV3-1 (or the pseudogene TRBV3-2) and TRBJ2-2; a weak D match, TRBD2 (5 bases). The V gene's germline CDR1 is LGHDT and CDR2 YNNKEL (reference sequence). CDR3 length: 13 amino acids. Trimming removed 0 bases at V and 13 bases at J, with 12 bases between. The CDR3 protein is CASSQESPRGLFF. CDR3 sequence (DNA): TGTGCCAGCAGCCAAGAAAGTCCCCGGGGGCTGTTTTTT.

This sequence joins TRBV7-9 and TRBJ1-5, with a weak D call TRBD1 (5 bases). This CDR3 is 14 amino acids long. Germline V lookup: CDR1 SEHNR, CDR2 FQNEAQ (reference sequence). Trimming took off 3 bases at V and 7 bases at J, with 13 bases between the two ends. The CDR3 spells CASSFGQGGQPQHF. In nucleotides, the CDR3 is TGTGCCAGCAGCTTCGGCCAGGGTGGGCAGCCCCAGCATTTT.

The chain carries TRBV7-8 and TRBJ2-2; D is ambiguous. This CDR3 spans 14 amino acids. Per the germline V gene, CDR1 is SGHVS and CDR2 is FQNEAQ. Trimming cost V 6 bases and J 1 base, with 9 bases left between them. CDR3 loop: CASSWNGNTGELFF. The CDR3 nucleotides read TGTGCCAGCAGTTGGAACGGGAACACCGGGGAGCTGTTTTTT.